The 5 T cell receptor beta chains below come from one sample, sequenced in a study of OX40 agonist ivuxolimab in advanced cancers. Generated by immunoSEQ multiplex PCR, the TCRdb table keeps only in-frame clones and is missing some. The sample contains 77,000 or so clones, about 90% of which appear only once. The specimen was CD4+ or CD8+ T cells sorted from blood, collected in a trial of the OX40 agonist ivuxolimab. These receptors were taken from an adult with an advanced solid tumor such as melanoma, head and neck, liver or kidney cancer.

The chain couples TRBV4-3 to TRBJ2-5; no firm D call. Germline V gene lookup returns CDR1 LGHNA and CDR2 YSLEER. The CDR3 is 15 residues long. Trimming took off 0 bases at V and 1 base at J, with 9 bases between the two ends. The CDR3 spells CASSQDVALQETQYF. DNA for the CDR3: TGCGCCAGCAGCCAAGATGTCGCACTCCAAGAGACCCAGTACTTC.

V gene TRBV7-2 combines with J gene TRBJ2-7, with unresolved D. The ends were cut back, 2 bases at V and 1 base at J, with 9 bases in the middle. This CDR3 has 14 residues. The germline gives CDR1 SGHTA, CDR2 FQGNSA. The CDR3 is CASSLSWQSYEQYF. DNA for the CDR3: TGTGCCAGCAGCTTATCTTGGCAGTCCTACGAGCAGTACTTC. Together with reference TRBV7-2 and TRBJ2-7, the CDR3 gives the full variable domain: GAGVSQSPSNKVTEKGKDVELRCDPISGHTALYWYRQSLGQGLEFLIYFQGNSAPDKSGLPSDRFSAERTGGSVSTLTIQRTQQEDSAVYLCASSLSWQSYEQYFGPGTRLTVT.

The V gene is TRBV7-2, the J gene TRBJ2-1, with 10 bases aligning to TRBD2. With V trimmed by 0 bases and J by 9 bases, 2 bases remained unmatched. The CDR3 has 14 amino acids. CDR1 and CDR2 (germline): SGHTA, FQGNSA. CDR3 sequence (DNA): TGTGCCAGCAGCTTAGCAGCTAGCGGGGGTGAGCAGTTCTTC. It specifies CASSLAASGGEQFF. Together with reference TRBV7-2 and TRBJ2-1, the CDR3 gives the full variable domain: GAGVSQSPSNKVTEKGKDVELRCDPISGHTALYWYRQSLGQGLEFLIYFQGNSAPDKSGLPSDRFSAERTGGSVSTLTIQRTQQEDSAVYLCASSLAASGGEQFFGPGTRLTVL.

The rearrangement uses TRBV25-1 and TRBJ1-2, with D maybe TRBD1 (6 bases). CDR3 length equals 13 residues. V was pared by 8 bases and J by 3 bases, with 13 bases between. CDR1 is MGHDK and CDR2 is SYGVNS in the germline V gene. The CDR3, as DNA: TGTGCCAGCTCAGGGGCACAGTACTATGGCTACACCTTC. Its protein is CASSGAQYYGYTF.

Concerning this clone: One end of the junction fails to match germline, which may point to a read error. J is TRBJ2-5 and V is TRBV7-7; D is unclear. Germline CDR1 is SSHAT and CDR2 is FNYEAQ (reference sequence). The CDR3 runs to 13 residues. This CDR3 reads CASSPDSQETQYF. The CDR3 bases are TGTGCTAGCAGCCCCGATAGTCAAGAGACCCAGTACTTC.